These T cell receptor beta chains were read from a single sample in a study of shared clonotypes between healthy human individuals. Sequencing used immunoSEQ multiplex PCR; TCRdb keeps in-frame clones, though not all of them. The sample includes about 2.2 million clones, approximately 92% of them seen just once. Source material: naive CD8+ T cells from PBMCs. The receptor source for this set is a man between 18 and 29 years old in good health. Some clones in this sample may be carry-over from other donors' samples. The CDR3 runs from the conserved cysteine through the conserved F or W. The D gene is left open where the match is weak. Part of the rows lack a size; the others show once, few, many or a class for expanded clones.

D: .
J: TRBJ1-1
V: TRBV6-5
size: .
DNA: TGTGCCAGCAGTTACTCGGAGGGCTTGACTGAAGCTTTCTTT
CDR3: CASSYSEGLTEAFF

D: .
J: TRBJ2-3
V: TRBV7-9
size: .
DNA: TGTGCCAGCAGCTTTAGCGGCCCCACAGATACGCAGTATTTT
CDR3: CASSFSGPTDTQYF

D: .
J: TRBJ2-1
V: TRBV27
size: .
DNA: TGTGCCAGCAGCCTAACCTTTAACTCCTACAATGAGCAGTTCTTC
CDR3: CASSLTFNSYNEQFF

D: .
J: TRBJ2-2
V: TRBV6-5
size: .
DNA: TGTGCCAGTGGGATCGTTTCCGGGGAGCTGTTTTTT
CDR3: CASGIVSGELFF

D: .
J: TRBJ2-7
V: TRBV27
size: .
DNA: TGTGCCAGCAGTTTTGACAGTTCTAGCTCCTACGAGCAGTACTTC
CDR3: CASSFDSSSSYEQYF

D: .
J: TRBJ2-5
V: TRBV7-9
size: .
DNA: TGTGCCAGCAGCTTAAAGGGAGAGACCCAGTACTTC
CDR3: CASSLKGETQYF

D: .
J: TRBJ2-7
V: TRBV4-1
size: .
DNA: TGCGCCAGCAGCCAAGAAAGGGGAAGCCCATACGAGCAGTACTTC
CDR3: CASSQERGSPYEQYF

D: .
J: TRBJ1-2
V: TRBV19
size: .
DNA: TGTGCCAGTAGTATAGATCTATCGGGCAGAGGTGACTATGGCTACACCTTC
CDR3: CASSIDLSGRGDYGYTF

D: .
J: TRBJ2-5
V: TRBV28
size: few
DNA: TGTGCCAGCAGTTGGGGAGAGACCCAGTACTTC
CDR3: CASSWGETQYF

D: .
J: TRBJ2-7
V: TRBV21-1
size: .
DNA: TGTGCCAGCAGCAAACAGAACAGGGGGGGCTCCGCCGAGCAGTACTTC
CDR3: CASSKQNRGGSAEQYF

D: TRBD2
J: TRBJ2-3
V: TRBV2
size: .
DNA: TGTGCCAGCAGTCTCCTAGCGGGGAGTGCAGATACGCAGTATTTT
CDR3: CASSLLAGSADTQYF

D: .
J: TRBJ2-7
V: TRBV18
size: .
DNA: TGTGCCAGCTCACCCAGTCCAGTTACCTACGAGCAGTACTTC
CDR3: CASSPSPVTYEQYF

D: .
J: TRBJ2-1
V: TRBV28
size: .
DNA: TGTGCCAGCAGTTTCCCCGACGGGGGTAATGAGCAGTTCTTC
CDR3: CASSFPDGGNEQFF

D: .
J: TRBJ1-5
V: TRBV2
size: .
DNA: TGTGCCAGCAGTGAAGCGGACATCAATCAGCCCCAGCATTTT
CDR3: CASSEADINQPQHF

D: .
J: TRBJ2-2
V: TRBV7-9
size: .
DNA: TGTGCCAGCAGCTTAGAAGACAGCCCCACCGGGGAGCTGTTTTTT
CDR3: CASSLEDSPTGELFF

D: TRBD2
J: TRBJ2-1
V: TRBV4-2
size: .
DNA: TGTGCCAGCAGCCCCCGACTAGCGCGGGAGAAGAGCTCCTACAATGAGCAGTTCTTC
CDR3: CASSPRLAREKSSYNEQFF

D: .
J: TRBJ1-2
V: TRBV27
size: .
DNA: TGTGCCAGCAGGGGGCAGGGCCATGGCTACACCTTC
CDR3: CASRGQGHGYTF

D: TRBD1
J: TRBJ1-2
V: TRBV5-5
size: .
DNA: TGTGCCAGCAGCTCGACCGACAGGGACAGAAACTATGGCTACACCTTC
CDR3: CASSSTDRDRNYGYTF

D: .
J: TRBJ2-5
V: TRBV28
size: .
DNA: TGTGCCAGCATCCACGAAACCTCAGGGGAAGGGGAGACCCAGTACTTC
CDR3: CASIHETSGEGETQYF

D: .
J: TRBJ2-1
V: TRBV7-9
size: .
DNA: TGTGCCAGCTTCGGGAGCTCCTACAATGAGCAGTTCTTC
CDR3: CASFGSSYNEQFF

D: .
J: TRBJ1-2
V: TRBV7-9
size: .
DNA: TGTGCCAGCAGTCTCCCGGGGGGCTTCTATGGCTACACCTTC
CDR3: CASSLPGGFYGYTF

D: .
J: TRBJ2-7
V: TRBV9
size: .
DNA: TGTGCCAGCAGCGCAGGTTCACAACCCTACGAGCAGTACTTC
CDR3: CASSAGSQPYEQYF

D: .
J: TRBJ2-2
V: TRBV7-9
size: .
DNA: TGTGCCAGCAGGCCAGGGGTCGGGGAGCTGTTTTTT
CDR3: CASRPGVGELFF

D: .
J: TRBJ1-4
V: TRBV28
size: .
DNA: TGTGCCAGCAGCCCTATACAGGGTTCGATCAGAAAACTGTTTTTT
CDR3: CASSPIQGSIRKLFF

D: TRBD1
J: TRBJ1-3
V: TRBV7-9
size: .
DNA: TGTGCCAGCAGCTTACTCGGGAGGGGGCCCTCTGGAAACACCATATATTTT
CDR3: CASSLLGRGPSGNTIYF